This T cell receptor beta chain was documented in a study of CD8+ T cells in alopecia areata. Overall study context: The drug, oral tofacitinib, was given to treated patients at 5 to 10 mg twice daily.

cDNA reverse transcribed from extracted RNA served as the sequencing template. This table comes from immunoSEQ multiplex PCR, and its TCRdb copy is limited to in-frame clones, with some not included. The sample includes 75,000 to 85,000 clones, approximately 66% of them seen just once. Noted treatment: oral pan-JAK inhibitor, 5-10 mg twice daily. Looked up from germline, CDR1 is GTSNPN and CDR2 is SVGIG (reference sequence). The CDR3 is 12 residues long. V gave up 7 bases and J gave up 2 bases, with 12 bases separating them. The receptor's source is a human donor with alopecia areata. Material: CD8+ T cells sorted from blood, obtained at week 24, from a patient treated with tofacitinib. The V and J genes are TRBV30 and TRBJ2-7; D is possibly TRBD2 (6 bases). This chain's CDR3 is CAFSGQTYEQYF. CDR3 in DNA: TGTGCCTTTAGCGGCCAAACCTACGAGCAGTACTTC.